These 19 T cell receptor beta chains share one sample of origin, sequenced in a study of T cell clones after liver transplantation. Profiled with immunoSEQ multiplex PCR; TCRdb holds only in-frame clones, not every one. In the table there are some 59,000 clones, around 70% of which are singletons. Specimen: CD4+ T cells from blood, collected at the 22-month timepoint. The origin of the receptors is a human patient who received a liver transplant. Some T cells here may be from the graft donor.

J is TRBJ2-6 and V is TRBV6-5, with D maybe TRBD1 (6 bases). The CDR3 length is 15 residues. Trimming removed 6 bases from V and 2 bases from J, with 11 bases in between. The germline gives CDR1 MNHEY, CDR2 SVGAGI. CDR3 in amino acids: CASRAQGAGANVLTF. The CDR3 region has the DNA TGTGCCAGCAGGGCACAGGGTGCTGGGGCCAACGTCCTGACTTTC.

This chain joins TRBV9 and TRBJ2-2, with 8 bases that match TRBD1. The V segment lost 6 bases and the J segment 3 bases; nucleotides outside the gene matches: 13. CDR3 length: 17 amino acids. The V gene's germline CDR1 is SGDLS and CDR2 YYNGEE. The CDR3 region is CASKPPGQGADTGELFF. The CDR3 bases are TGTGCCAGCAAACCTCCAGGGCAGGGGGCGGACACCGGGGAGCTGTTTTTT.

Note on this clone: This could be a read error, since a much larger clone is one nucleotide away. The chain carries TRBV7-3 and TRBJ1-1; the D gene is possibly TRBD1 (5 bases). The germline V gene has CDR1 SGHTA and CDR2 FQGTGA. V lost 3 bases and J 0 bases, leaving 8 bases between the germline ends. The CDR3 consists of 14 residues. The CDR3 reads CASSLGGMNTEAFF. Written as DNA, the CDR3 is TGTGCCAGCAGCTTGGGGGGGATGAACACTGAAGCTTTCTTT.

This chain connects TRBV27 to TRBJ1-6, with 7 bases identical to TRBD1. The CDR3 contains 16 residues. Germline V gene lookup returns CDR1 MNHEY and CDR2 SMNVEV (reference sequence). After removal of 6 bases from V and 0 bases from J, the junction contained 5 bases not matched to a gene. The CDR3 loop is CASRRDSSSYNSPLHF. The CDR3 DNA follows: TGTGCCAGCAGGCGGGACAGCAGCTCCTATAATTCACCCCTCCACTTT.

This chain links TRBV7-6 with TRBJ2-7; 7 bases match TRBD2. This CDR3 has 15 amino acids. Germline loops: CDR1 SGHVS, CDR2 FNYEAQ. The ends lost 1 base at V and 2 bases at J; junction bases unmatched: 5. DNA for the CDR3: TGTGCCAGCAGCTTAGTGGGAGGGGAGGCCTACGAGCAGTACTTC. It translates to CASSLVGGEAYEQYF.

The chain couples TRBV7-3 to TRBJ2-2; 7 bases align to TRBD1. CDR3 length: 16 residues. Looked up from germline, CDR1 is SGHTA and CDR2 is FQGTGA. V dropped 1 base and J dropped 5; count of bases not matched to a gene: 7. This chain's CDR3 is CASSLRVGGQTGELFF. For the CDR3, the DNA is TGTGCCAGCAGCTTAAGAGTAGGGGGACAGACCGGGGAGCTGTTTTTT.

The chain couples TRBV2 to TRBJ1-2; TRBD1 might be the D (5 bases). The germline gives CDR1 SNHLY, CDR2 FYNNEI. Trimming removed 7 bases from V and 3 bases from J, with 12 bases in between. The CDR3 totals 13 residues. CDR3 in DNA: TGTGCCAGCAAGGCAGGAGGGGACTATGGCTACACCTTC. Amino acid sequence: CASKAGGDYGYTF.

Comment on this clone: Different DNA sequences within this sample yield the same CDR3. This sequence joins TRBV28 and TRBJ1-5; unclear D gene. V shed 6 bases and J shed 2 bases, with 5 bases lying between them. CDR1 is MDHEN and CDR2 is SYDVKM in the germline V gene. The CDR3 spans 12 residues. The CDR3 region has the DNA TGTGCCAGCAGGACGGGCAATCAGCCCCAGCATTTT. This encodes CASRTGNQPQHF. Complete variable domain (other parts from reference TRBV28 and TRBJ1-5): DVKVTQSSRYLVKRTGEKVFLECVQDMDHENMFWYRQDPGLGLRLIYFSYDVKMKEKGDIPEGYSVSREKKERFSLILESASTNQTSMYLCASRTGNQPQHFGDGTRLSIL.

This clone was found a few times. The rearrangement links TRBV2 to TRBJ1-3; no definite D call. V lost 7 bases, J lost 0 bases, and 4 bases lay in between. CDR3 length: 12 amino acids. CDR1 is SNHLY, CDR2 FYNNEI, per germline. As DNA, the CDR3 is TGTGCCAGCACCGTCTCTGGAAACACCATATATTTT. Protein sequence: CASTVSGNTIYF.

This rearrangement joins TRBV5-5 to TRBJ2-3; the D gene is possibly TRBD1 (6 bases). The germline V and J ends were trimmed by 5 bases and 2 bases, with 15 bases remaining between them. This CDR3 region has 15 residues. Per germline, CDR1 SGHKS and CDR2 YYEKEE (reference sequence). The CDR3 DNA is TGTGCCAGCAGGCAAGACAGGATTAACACAGATACGCAGTATTTT. Translating it yields CASRQDRINTDTQYF.

This clone has only one observation. J is TRBJ2-7 and V is TRBV6-5; 9 bases match TRBD1. CDR1 and CDR2 from the germline V gene are MNHEY and SVGAGI. V lost 2 bases, J lost 2 bases, and 4 bases stayed unmatched. This CDR3 is built from 15 residues. The CDR3 region is CASSYGQGTTYEQYF. In DNA form, the CDR3 reads TGTGCCAGCAGTTACGGACAGGGGACTACCTACGAGCAGTACTTC.

CDR3 amino acids: CASRSTRLRDSNEKLFF. For the CDR3, the DNA is TGTGCCAGCAGATCTACTCGCCTCCGGGACAGTAATGAAAAACTGTTTTTT. This chain links TRBV28 with TRBJ1-4; TRBD1 agrees at 7 bases. The CDR3 runs to 17 residues. Trimming at V came to 6 bases and at J to 4 bases, leaving 14 bases not matched to a gene. Germline CDR1 MDHEN, CDR2 SYDVKM.

This clone was observed once. This rearrangement joins TRBV5-8 to TRBJ2-1; 9 nucleotides line up with TRBD1. CDR3 length: 16 amino acids. CDR1 and CDR2 (germline): SGHTS, YDEGEE. J was trimmed by 7 bases and V by 4 bases; bases with no gene match: 12. The DNA of the CDR3 is TGTGCCAGCAGCGGGGGGGACAGGGTTTACCGAAATGAGCAGTTCTTC. Protein sequence: CASSGGDRVYRNEQFF.

The chain employs TRBV2 and TRBJ1-1, with D unclear. Germline-derived CDR1 and CDR2 are SNHLY and FYNNEI. V was trimmed by 2 bases and J by 3 bases, leaving 13 bases between them. There are 15 residues in the CDR3. In DNA form, the CDR3 reads TGTGCCAGCAGTGAATCGCCGTCGACTTACACTGAAGCTTTCTTT. Protein sequence: CASSESPSTYTEAFF.

The V call is TRBV27, the J call TRBJ2-7, with 7 bases matching TRBD2. V was pared by 6 bases and J by 6 bases, with 11 bases of the junction left unmatched. CDR3 length equals 14 residues. Germline V gives CDR1 MNHEY, CDR2 SMNVEV (reference sequence). The chain's CDR3 is CASSPGGSLGEQYF. Written as DNA, the CDR3 is TGTGCCAGCAGCCCCGGGGGGTCTTTAGGCGAGCAGTACTTC.

Only a few counts were recorded for this clone. CDR3 loop: CASSRQGSNEKLFF. The CDR3, as DNA: TGTGCCAGCAGCCGACAGGGATCTAATGAAAAACTGTTTTTT. This sequence joins TRBV6-6 and TRBJ1-4; 7 nucleotides agree with TRBD1. V lost 6 bases and J lost 3; bases outside the gene matches: 4. CDR3 length: 14 residues. Germline V gene lookup returns CDR1 MNHNY and CDR2 SVGAGI (reference sequence).

This chain uses TRBV7-8 with TRBJ2-3; no clear D gene. Germline values: CDR1 SGHVS, CDR2 FQNEAQ. This CDR3 spans 13 amino acids. V shed 5 bases and J shed 3 bases, with 9 bases lying between them. CDR3 DNA sequence: TGTGCCAGCAGCGTCAGTCTTACAGATACGCAGTATTTT. It is translated as CASSVSLTDTQYF.

V usage is TRBV27 and J usage is TRBJ1-2; D ambiguous. The CDR3 totals 14 residues. V was shortened by 7 bases and J by 5 bases, with 17 bases between the two germline ends. Germline V gives CDR1 MNHEY, CDR2 SMNVEV (reference sequence). CDR3 sequence: CASKRMAEQYGYTF. The CDR3 nucleotides read TGTGCCAGCAAAAGGATGGCAGAACAGTATGGCTACACCTTC.

CDR3 nucleotide sequence: TGTGCCAGCAGCTTAAGGCGGGGGAGTGAGCAGTACTTC. Protein product: CASSLRRGSEQYF. This chain links TRBV7-3 with TRBJ2-7; 7 bases align to TRBD2. Germline CDR1 and CDR2: SGHTA and FQGTGA. CDR3 length: 13 amino acids. With 1 base clipped from V and 7 bases from J, the junction kept 4 bases outside the gene matches.